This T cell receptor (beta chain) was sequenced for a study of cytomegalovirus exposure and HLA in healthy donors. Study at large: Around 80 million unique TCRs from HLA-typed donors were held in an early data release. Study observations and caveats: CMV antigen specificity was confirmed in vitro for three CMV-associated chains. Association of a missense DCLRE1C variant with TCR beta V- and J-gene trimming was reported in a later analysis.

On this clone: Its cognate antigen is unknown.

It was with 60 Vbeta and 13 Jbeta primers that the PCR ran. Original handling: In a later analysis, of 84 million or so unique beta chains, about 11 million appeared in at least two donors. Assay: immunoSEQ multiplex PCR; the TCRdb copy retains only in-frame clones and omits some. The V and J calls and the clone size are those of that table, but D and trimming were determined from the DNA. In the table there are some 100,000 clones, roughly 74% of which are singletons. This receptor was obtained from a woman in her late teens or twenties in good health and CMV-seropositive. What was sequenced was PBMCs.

CDR3 sequence: CASSFLDREAGGYTF. The DNA of the CDR3 is TGTGCCAGCAGCTTCTTGGACAGGGAGGCGGGGGGCTACACCTTC. The V and J genes are TRBV5-4 and TRBJ1-2; TRBD1 aligns across 8 bases. Germline-derived CDR1 and CDR2 are SGHNT and YYREEE (reference sequence). The CDR3 is made up of 15 amino acids. After removal of 2 bases from V and 8 bases from J, the junction contained 11 bases not matched to a gene.